A single sample is the source of the 14 T cell receptor beta chains below, sequenced in a study of cytomegalovirus exposure and HLA in healthy donors. Use of 60 Vbeta and 13 Jbeta primers characterized the PCR. Some clones are missing from TCRdb's copy, which holds only in-frame ones; the method was immunoSEQ multiplex PCR. The repertoire has 75,000 to 100,000 clones, 60% to 85% of them found once; the top ten carry over 15%. Sequenced material: PBMCs. The receptors here all came from a man aged 60 to 69 in good health and CMV-seropositive.

Turning to this clone: The sample carries other DNA sequences with the same CDR3. The rearrangement joins TRBV9 to TRBJ2-1, with D uncertain. CDR1 and CDR2 (germline): SGDLS, YYNGEE. Trimming removed 4 bases from V and 9 bases from J, with 14 bases in between. The CDR3 totals 13 residues. The CDR3 region is CASSPGDQSEQFF. Here the CDR3 DNA reads TGTGCCAGCAGCCCGGGTGATCAAAGTGAGCAGTTCTTC.

This chain connects TRBV4-2 to TRBJ2-2, with a possible D match to TRBD1 (5 bases). Germline V lookup: CDR1 LGHNA, CDR2 YNFKEQ. This CDR3 comprises 16 residues. V lost 0 bases, J lost 1 base, and 9 bases lay in between. This chain's CDR3 is CASSQEIGVNTGELFF. The CDR3 bases are TGTGCCAGCAGCCAAGAAATAGGGGTGAACACCGGGGAGCTGTTTTTT.

This chain joins TRBV7-2 and TRBJ1-6; D unresolved. Germline CDR1 reads SGHTA; CDR2 reads FQGNSA. The CDR3 totals 15 residues. Trimming removed 1 base from V and 9 bases from J, with 13 bases in between. CDR3 DNA: TGTGCCAGCAGCTTAGAGAGTTACCCAAGTTCACCCCTCCACTTT. It codes for CASSLESYPSSPLHF.

This sequence joins TRBV15 and TRBJ2-2; 9 bases line up with TRBD1. Germline assignment: CDR1 LNHNV and CDR2 YYDKDF (reference sequence). Trimming removed 1 base from V and 0 bases from J; junction bases left unmatched: 6. The CDR3 contains 18 residues. DNA for the CDR3: TGTGCCACCAGCAGAGGTGGGACAGGGTTCGCGAACACCGGGGAGCTGTTTTTT. Residues: CATSRGGTGFANTGELFF.

The rearrangement links TRBV19 to TRBJ1-5, with D maybe TRBD1 (6 bases). The CDR3 consists of 14 residues. V lost 5 bases, J lost 4 bases, and 12 bases lay in between. CDR1 is LNHDA, CDR2 SQIVND, per germline (reference sequence). The CDR3 here is CASSLTGTNQPQHF. The CDR3 DNA is TGTGCCAGTAGTCTTACAGGGACGAATCAGCCCCAGCATTTT.

This clone was seen only once. This rearrangement joins TRBV19 to TRBJ2-1; TRBD1 matches at 7 bases. J was trimmed by 10 bases and V by 1 base; bases with no gene match: 4. Germline V gives CDR1 LNHDA, CDR2 SQIVND (reference sequence). There are 13 residues in the CDR3. This chain's CDR3 is CASSIGGGREQFF. The CDR3 DNA reads as TGTGCCAGTAGTATAGGAGGGGGCAGGGAGCAGTTCTTC. The full variable domain, rest sourced from reference TRBV19 and TRBJ2-1, is DGGITQSPKYLFRKEGQNVTLSCEQNLNHDAMYWYRQDPGQGLRLIYYSQIVNDFQKGDIAEGYSVSREKKESFPLTVTSAQKNPTAFYLCASSIGGGREQFFGPGTRLTVL.

The rearrangement uses TRBV2 and TRBJ1-5, with no clear D. V shed 3 bases and J shed 7 bases, with 10 bases lying between them. The CDR3 consists of 13 residues. From germline, CDR1 is SNHLY and CDR2 FYNNEI. CDR3 DNA: TGTGCCAGCAGTGATGCCCACGGGCAGCCCCAGCATTTT. Translated: CASSDAHGQPQHF.

The rearrangement joins TRBV7-9 to TRBJ2-2, with D possibly matching TRBD2 (5 bases). There are 14 residues in the CDR3. Trimming shortened V by 5 bases and J by 6 bases, and 13 bases separated the two germline ends. CDR1 and CDR2 from the germline V gene are SEHNR and FQNEAQ (reference sequence). CDR3 in amino acids: CASSQLVVAGELFF. CDR3 DNA sequence: TGTGCCAGCAGCCAACTAGTTGTCGCCGGGGAGCTGTTTTTT.

The V call is TRBV19, the J call TRBJ1-2; D is undetermined. Germline CDR1 reads LNHDA; CDR2 reads SQIVND (reference sequence). Trimming removed 0 bases at V and 2 bases at J, with 4 bases between. The CDR3 runs 13 residues. The CDR3 protein is CASSIDRNYGYTF. CDR3 sequence (DNA): TGTGCCAGTAGTATAGACAGAAACTATGGCTACACCTTC.

This chain joins TRBV5-1 and TRBJ2-3; D may be TRBD1 (6 bases). Trimming took 4 bases from V and 4 from J, leaving 10 bases between them. Germline CDR1 is SGHRS and CDR2 is YFSETQ. CDR3 size: 13 residues. This CDR3 is CASSVDSPDTQYF. Here the CDR3 DNA reads TGCGCCAGCAGCGTGGACAGCCCAGATACGCAGTATTTT.

Remarks on this clone: Its ends do not fully match the called genes, so a read error is possible. J is TRBJ2-5 and V is TRBV13, with D perhaps matching TRBD2 (6 bases). The CDR3 spans 12 residues. CDR1 is PRHDT and CDR2 is FYEKMQ in the germline V gene (reference sequence). The CDR3 reads CASSHPGEAQYF. In DNA, the CDR3 is TGTGCCAGCAGCCACCCGGGAGAGGCCCAGTACTTC.

The chain is built from TRBV5-1 and TRBJ2-2, with TRBD1 matching 9 bases. V shed 1 base, J shed 4 bases, and the junction held 17 bases outside the gene matches. Per the germline V gene, CDR1 is SGHRS and CDR2 is YFSETQ. The CDR3 covers 20 residues. For the CDR3, the DNA is TGCGCCAGCAGCTTGCTCGGGACAGGGTTCGGGGGGCGCTTCACCGGGGAGCTGTTTTTT. This translates into CASSLLGTGFGGRFTGELFF.

The chain is built from TRBV27 and TRBJ2-5; 7 bases agree with TRBD1. The DNA end is a closer match to TRBJ2-7, so the J assignment may be wrong. The germline CDR1 and CDR2 sequences are MNHEY and SMNVEV (reference sequence). This CDR3 is built from 13 residues. CDR3 nucleotides: TGTGCCAGCAGTTTTGCAGGGGGATACGAGCAGTACTTC. This encodes CASSFAGGYEQYF.

A single count supports this clone. The rearrangement joins TRBV7-2 to TRBJ2-7; tentative D call: TRBD1 (6 bases). This CDR3 has 16 residues. Germline CDR1 and CDR2: SGHTA and FQGNSA. Trimming shortened V by 3 bases and J by 6 bases, and 21 bases separated the two germline ends. This CDR3 is CASSFWEQGARGEQYF. The CDR3 DNA reads TGTGCCAGCAGCTTCTGGGAACAGGGAGCCCGGGGCGAGCAGTACTTC.